This TCR beta chain was sequenced for a study of blood T cell repertoires in COVID-19. About the study: COVID-19 samples, acute and convalescent, were from the United States, Italy and Spain. T cells, B-cell-depleted T cells, or PBMCs provided the cDNA or gDNA that served as material.

Those enrolled, adults aged roughly 18 to 95 years, came from around 25 US areas. Cohorts were assigned according to the clinical history that participants reported. Assay: immunoSEQ multiplex PCR; the TCRdb copy retains only in-frame clones and omits some. The table lists roughly 370,000 clones, 87% of them singletons. CDR1 SGHRS and CDR2 YFSETQ come from the germline V gene. The CDR3 is made up of 14 amino acids. V trimming: 4 bases; J trimming: 4 bases; junction bases outside the gene matches: 4. The J gene is TRBJ1-4, the V gene TRBV5-1; 7 bases fit TRBD1. The receptor's source is a woman aged 45 to 65 who had recovered from COVID-19. Input material: PBMCs or T cells enriched from blood (not recorded which). The chain's CDR3 is CASSPGTVNEKLFF. DNA of the CDR3: TGCGCCAGCAGCCCGGGGACAGTTAATGAAAAACTGTTTTTT.